This is a list of T cell receptor beta chains from one sample in a study of blood T cell repertoires in COVID-19. Sequenced by immunoSEQ multiplex PCR; TCRdb stores in-frame clones only, minus some. This sample carries roughly 100,000 clones, roughly nine tenths of them seen once, and the ten largest clones take 17%. The sequencing sample was made of peripheral blood. Receptors originate from a woman older than 75 in a cohort sampled during active COVID-19. Each CDR3 is given with its conserved first and last residue. D genes are given only for firm matches. Rows give clone size only sometimes, using once, few, many, or a class for an expanded clone.

D	size	V	J	CDR3	DNA
NA	NA	TRBV30	TRBJ1-1	CAWSIEQGNTEAFF	TGTGCCTGGAGTATAGAACAGGGAAACACTGAAGCTTTCTTT
NA	NA	TRBV18	TRBJ1-1	CASSPQGENTEAFF	TGTGCCAGCTCACCTCAAGGGGAGAACACTGAAGCTTTCTTT
NA	NA	TRBV19	TRBJ2-1	CASSTGRGNEQFF	TGTGCCAGTAGTACGGGCAGGGGCAATGAGCAGTTCTTC
TRBD2	NA	TRBV4-1	TRBJ2-7	CASSSPGTSDPYEQYF	TGCGCCAGCAGCTCCCCCGGGACTAGCGACCCCTACGAGCAGTACTTC
NA	NA	TRBV11-2	TRBJ1-1	CASSLESPRVSEAFF	TGTGCCAGCAGCTTAGAATCCCCCAGGGTATCCGAAGCTTTCTTT
NA	NA	TRBV6-5	TRBJ1-1	CASRLQGQMNTEAFF	TGTGCCAGCAGGCTACAGGGACAAATGAACACTGAAGCTTTCTTT
NA	once	TRBV18	TRBJ1-3	CASSSRGAGNTIYF	TGTGCCAGCTCATCTCGGGGGGCAGGAAACACCATATATTTT
NA	NA	TRBV4-1	TRBJ1-1	CASSRTQAIEAFF	TGCGCCAGCAGCCGAACCCAGGCAATTGAAGCTTTCTTT
NA	NA	TRBV6-5	TRBJ1-1	CASRLDMLNTEAFF	TGTGCCAGCAGGTTAGACATGCTGAACACTGAAGCTTTCTTT
NA	NA	TRBV24-1	TRBJ1-1	CATTNQMGLGTEAFF	TGTGCCACCACTAATCAAATGGGGCTCGGGACTGAAGCTTTCTTT
NA	few	TRBV10-2	TRBJ2-1	CASSLQGNEQFF	TGCGCCAGCAGCCTTCAGGGTAATGAGCAGTTCTTC
NA	NA	TRBV18	TRBJ1-2	CASSPKTGGYTF	TGTGCCAGCTCACCAAAGACAGGCGGCTACACCTTC
TRBD1	NA	TRBV11-2	TRBJ2-5	CASSFGQGRETQYF	TGTGCCAGCAGCTTCGGACAGGGAAGGGAGACCCAGTACTTC
NA	NA	TRBV5-6	TRBJ2-1	CASSLEGGLVYNEQFF	TGTGCCAGCAGCTTGGAGGGGGGGCTGGTCTACAATGAGCAGTTCTTC
NA	NA	TRBV5-1	TRBJ1-1	CASSPLTGTEAFF	TGCGCCAGCAGCCCACTGACAGGAACTGAAGCTTTCTTT